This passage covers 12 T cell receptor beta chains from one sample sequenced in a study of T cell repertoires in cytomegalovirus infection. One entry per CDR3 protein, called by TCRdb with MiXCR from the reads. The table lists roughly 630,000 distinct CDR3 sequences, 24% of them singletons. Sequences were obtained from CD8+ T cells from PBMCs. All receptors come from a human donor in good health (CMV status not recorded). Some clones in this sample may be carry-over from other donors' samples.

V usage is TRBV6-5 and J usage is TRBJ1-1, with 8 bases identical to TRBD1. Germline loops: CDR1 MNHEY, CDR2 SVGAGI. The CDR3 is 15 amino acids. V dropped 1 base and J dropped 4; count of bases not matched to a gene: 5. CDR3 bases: TGTGCCAGCAGTTACTGGACAGGGTACGGCACTGAAGCTTTCTTT. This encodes CASSYWTGYGTEAFF.

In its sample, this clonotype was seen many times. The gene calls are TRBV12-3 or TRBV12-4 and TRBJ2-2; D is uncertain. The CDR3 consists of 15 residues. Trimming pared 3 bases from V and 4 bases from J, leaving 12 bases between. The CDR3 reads CASSFGPDITGELFF. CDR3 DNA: TGTGCCAGCAGTTTCGGACCCGACATCACCGGGGAGCTGTTTTTT.

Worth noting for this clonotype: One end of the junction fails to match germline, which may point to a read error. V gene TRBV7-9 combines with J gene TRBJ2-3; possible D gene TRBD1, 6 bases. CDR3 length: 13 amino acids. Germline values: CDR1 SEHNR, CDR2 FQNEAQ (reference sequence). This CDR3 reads CVSIHRQADTQYF. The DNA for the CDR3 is TGTGTCAGCATCCATAGACAGGCAGATACGCAGTATTTT.

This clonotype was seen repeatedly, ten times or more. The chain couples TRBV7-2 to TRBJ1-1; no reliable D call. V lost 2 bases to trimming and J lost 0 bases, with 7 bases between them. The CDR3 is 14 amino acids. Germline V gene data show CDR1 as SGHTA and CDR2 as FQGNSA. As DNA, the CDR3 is TGTGCCAGCAGCTTATCCCCCATGAACACTGAAGCTTTCTTT. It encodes CASSLSPMNTEAFF.

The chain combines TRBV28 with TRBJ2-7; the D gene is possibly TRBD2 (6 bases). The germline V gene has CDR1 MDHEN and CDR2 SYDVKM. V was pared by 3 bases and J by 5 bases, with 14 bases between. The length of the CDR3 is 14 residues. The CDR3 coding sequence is TGTGCCAGCAGTTTTAATGTGGGGGGAAACGAGCAGTACGTC. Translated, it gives CASSFNVGGNEQYV.

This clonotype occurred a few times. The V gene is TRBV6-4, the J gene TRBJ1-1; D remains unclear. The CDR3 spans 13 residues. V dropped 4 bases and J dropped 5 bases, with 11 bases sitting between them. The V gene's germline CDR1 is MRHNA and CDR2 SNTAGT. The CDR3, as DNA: TGTGCCAGCAGTGTTGGGCGTCGAACTGAAGCTTTCTTT. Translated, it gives CASSVGRRTEAFF.

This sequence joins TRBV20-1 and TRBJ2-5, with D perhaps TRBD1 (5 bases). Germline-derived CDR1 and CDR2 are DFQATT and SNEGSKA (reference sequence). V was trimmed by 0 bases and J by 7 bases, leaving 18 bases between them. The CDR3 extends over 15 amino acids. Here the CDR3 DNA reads TGCAGTGCTAGAGATTGGAAAGGGGTTGATTTGACCCAGTACTTC. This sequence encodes CSARDWKGVDLTQYF.

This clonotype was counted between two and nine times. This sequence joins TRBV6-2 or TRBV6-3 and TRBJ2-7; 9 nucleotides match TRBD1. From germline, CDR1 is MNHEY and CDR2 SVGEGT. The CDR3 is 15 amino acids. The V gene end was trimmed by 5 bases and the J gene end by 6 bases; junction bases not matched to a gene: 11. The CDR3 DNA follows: TGTGCCAGCAGTCCGCTTACAGGGGGCCGGGGCGAGCAGTACGTC. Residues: CASSPLTGGRGEQYV.

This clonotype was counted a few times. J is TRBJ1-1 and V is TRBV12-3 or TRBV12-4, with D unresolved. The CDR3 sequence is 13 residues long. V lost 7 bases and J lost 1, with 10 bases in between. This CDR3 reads CASIPHWNTEAFF. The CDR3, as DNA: TGTGCCAGCATCCCACACTGGAACACTGAAGCTTTCTTT.

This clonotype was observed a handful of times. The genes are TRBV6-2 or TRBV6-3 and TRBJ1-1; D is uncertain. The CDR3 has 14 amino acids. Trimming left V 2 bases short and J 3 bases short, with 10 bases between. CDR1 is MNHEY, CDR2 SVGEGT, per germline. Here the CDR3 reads CASSYLDGDTEAFF. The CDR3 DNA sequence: TGTGCCAGCAGTTACCTGGACGGTGACACTGAAGCTTTCTTT.

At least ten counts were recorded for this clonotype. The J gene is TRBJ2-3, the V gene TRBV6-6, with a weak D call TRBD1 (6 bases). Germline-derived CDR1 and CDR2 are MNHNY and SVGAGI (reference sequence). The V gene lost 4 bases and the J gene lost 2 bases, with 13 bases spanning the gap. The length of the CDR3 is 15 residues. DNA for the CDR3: TGTGCCAGCAGTTCCGGGACAACCAACACAGATACGCAGTATTTT. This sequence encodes CASSSGTTNTDTQYF.

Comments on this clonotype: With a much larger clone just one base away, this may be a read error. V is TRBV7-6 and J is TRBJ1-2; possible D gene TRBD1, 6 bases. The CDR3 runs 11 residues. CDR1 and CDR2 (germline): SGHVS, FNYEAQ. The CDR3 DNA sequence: TGTGTCAGCAGCCCCAGGGGTGGCTACACCTTC. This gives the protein CVSSPRGGYTF.